These 21 T cell receptor beta chains share one sample of origin, sequenced in a study of cytomegalovirus exposure and HLA in healthy donors. Amplification used 60 Vbeta primers and 13 Jbeta primers. The assay was immunoSEQ multiplex PCR, and TCRdb's table has in-frame clones only and misses some. The data hold approximately 190,000 clones, with about four fifths observed a single time. The sample consisted of PBMCs. The receptor source for this set is a boy aged 5-17 years in good health and CMV-seronegative.

The J gene is TRBJ1-5, the V gene TRBV10-3, with a possible D match to TRBD1 (5 bases). Germline CDR1 is ENHRY and CDR2 is SYGVKD. The CDR3 spans 14 residues. V was trimmed by 2 bases and J by 2 bases, leaving 7 bases between them. CDR3 coding DNA: TGTGCCATCAGTGAGGTACAGGGCAATCAGCCCCAGCATTTT. It is translated as CAISEVQGNQPQHF.

This clone has only a few counts. J is TRBJ1-1 and V is TRBV4-3, with TRBD1 as a possible D gene (5 bases). Deletions cut 1 base from V and 0 bases from J, with 9 bases between. CDR3 length equals 15 residues. Germline loops: CDR1 LGHNA, CDR2 YSLEER. As DNA, the CDR3 is TGCGCCAGCAGCCAAGTCCGGGGGATGAACACTGAAGCTTTCTTT. Residues: CASSQVRGMNTEAFF.

The rearrangement links TRBV9 to TRBJ1-1, with 7 bases identical to TRBD1. Unmatched junction bases numbered 15, after V lost 0 bases and J lost 4 bases. Looked up from germline, CDR1 is SGDLS and CDR2 is YYNGEE. This CDR3 is 18 amino acids long. CDR3 region: CASSVATGREGAGTEAFF. CDR3 in DNA: TGTGCCAGCAGCGTAGCTACGGGACGGGAGGGGGCTGGCACTGAAGCTTTCTTT.

This rearrangement joins TRBV7-2 to TRBJ2-5; TRBD1 matches at 9 bases. The CDR3 runs to 18 residues. V dropped 1 base and J dropped 7; count of bases not matched to a gene: 16. Per the germline V gene, CDR1 is SGHTA and CDR2 is FQGNSA. Here the CDR3 reads CASSLGAPGQGVSGTQYF. The DNA of the CDR3 is TGTGCCAGCAGCTTAGGCGCCCCGGGACAGGGAGTATCTGGGACCCAGTACTTC.

V gene TRBV28 combines with J gene TRBJ2-7, with 8 bases that match TRBD2. Trimming took 3 bases from V and 3 from J; bases not matched to a gene: 7. This CDR3 has 15 residues. Germline assignment: CDR1 MDHEN and CDR2 SYDVKM. The CDR3 sequence is CASSLVRTSIYEQYF. In nucleotides, the CDR3 is TGTGCCAGCAGTTTGGTCCGGACTAGCATCTACGAGCAGTACTTC.

This chain links TRBV5-1 with TRBJ2-5; 9 bases map to TRBD1. The CDR3 covers 15 residues. V lost 3 bases to trimming and J lost 3 bases; unmatched junction nucleotides: 6. Germline loops: CDR1 SGHRS, CDR2 YFSETQ. CDR3 DNA: TGCGCCAGCAGCTCTGCCGGGACAGGGAAAGAGACCCAGTACTTC. It translates to CASSSAGTGKETQYF.

The chain combines TRBV7-2 with TRBJ2-2, with D possibly being TRBD2 (5 bases). The germline V and J ends were trimmed by 2 bases and 6 bases, with 16 bases remaining between them. Germline CDR1 SGHTA, CDR2 FQGNSA. The CDR3 consists of 16 residues. This CDR3 reads CASSLFAGELAGELFF. CDR3 bases: TGTGCCAGCAGCTTATTCGCCGGGGAGTTGGCCGGGGAGCTGTTTTTT. Drawing the rest from reference TRBV7-2 and TRBJ2-2, the complete variable domain is GAGVSQSPSNKVTEKGKDVELRCDPISGHTALYWYRQSLGQGLEFLIYFQGNSAPDKSGLPSDRFSAERTGGSVSTLTIQRTQQEDSAVYLCASSLFAGELAGELFFGEGSRLTVL.

This sequence joins TRBV9 and TRBJ1-1; D gene unclear. Per germline, CDR1 SGDLS and CDR2 YYNGEE. The V end lost 3 bases, the J end lost 0 bases, and 12 bases lay between the germline ends. The CDR3 has 15 residues. The CDR3 spells CASSDSRDLNTEAFF. As DNA, the CDR3 is TGTGCCAGCAGCGATAGTCGCGATTTGAACACTGAAGCTTTCTTT.

This chain links TRBV28 with TRBJ2-7; a possible D gene is TRBD2 (6 bases). Trimming removed 6 bases from V and 2 bases from J, with 14 bases in between. Germline V CDR1 and CDR2: MDHEN, SYDVKM. This CDR3 comprises 14 residues. DNA of the CDR3: TGTGCCAGCAGCCCCCCGGGACTCCCCTACGAGCAGTACTTC. It yields the protein CASSPPGLPYEQYF.

This chain joins TRBV4-3 and TRBJ2-3; TRBD1 aligns across 7 bases. The CDR3 loop spans 16 amino acids. Germline V CDR1 and CDR2: LGHNA, YSLEER. J lost 2 bases, V lost 0 bases, and 5 bases had no gene match. The CDR3 is CASSQESGTVTDTQYF. The CDR3 nucleotides read TGCGCCAGCAGCCAAGAATCCGGGACAGTCACAGATACGCAGTATTTT.

Here the CDR3 reads CASRRDLEAFF. The CDR3 coding sequence is TGTGCCAGCAGGAGGGATCTTGAGGCTTTCTTT. The V gene is TRBV6-5, the J gene TRBJ1-1, with no clear D. Germline values: CDR1 MNHEY, CDR2 SVGAGI. The CDR3 sequence is 11 residues long. The ends were cut back, 6 bases at V and 11 bases at J, with 13 bases in the middle.

A few counts support this clone. The chain joins TRBV5-1 to TRBJ1-4, with D unclear. V shed 5 bases and J shed 8 bases, with 13 bases lying between them. CDR3 length: 13 residues. CDR1 is SGHRS and CDR2 is YFSETQ in the germline V gene. DNA for the CDR3: TGCGCCAGCAGGGGCCAGGCTGGAGAAAAACTGTTTTTT. Translating it yields CASRGQAGEKLFF.

V and J are TRBV7-2 and TRBJ2-5; 7 bases match TRBD2. V lost 6 bases and J lost 7; bases outside the gene matches: 11. Germline CDR1 is SGHTA and CDR2 is FQGNSA. This CDR3 contains 14 residues. The CDR3 nucleotides read TGTGCCAGCAGTCACGTGACTAGCTCCGGGACCCAGTACTTC. It codes for CASSHVTSSGTQYF.

V usage is TRBV27 and J usage is TRBJ1-2; the match to TRBD1 covers 8 bases. CDR3 size: 17 residues. Germline lookup yields CDR1 MNHEY and CDR2 SMNVEV (reference sequence). V lost 5 bases to trimming and J lost 8 bases; unmatched junction nucleotides: 19. CDR3 DNA: TGTGCCAGCAGTCCCCTAGGACAGGGTCCCCGATCGGGGGGCTACACCTTC. Protein: CASSPLGQGPRSGGYTF.

V usage is TRBV14 and J usage is TRBJ1-1; D may be TRBD1 (5 bases). V was clipped by 5 bases and J by 5 bases, with 18 bases between them. The CDR3 loop spans 15 amino acids. Germline assignment: CDR1 SGHDN and CDR2 FVKESK. CDR3 in amino acids: CASSEPNIGVTEAFF. The CDR3 DNA reads TGTGCCAGCAGCGAGCCGAATATAGGGGTTACTGAAGCTTTCTTT.

The genes are TRBV10-3 and TRBJ1-1; D perhaps matches TRBD1 (6 bases). With 7 bases removed from V and 6 bases from J, the gap between germline ends came to 12 bases. The CDR3 spans 12 residues. The germline V gene has CDR1 ENHRY and CDR2 SYGVKD. CDR3 in DNA: TGTGCCATCACAGACAGGAGCCCTGAAGCTTTCTTT. Amino acids: CAITDRSPEAFF.

V usage is TRBV7-6 and J usage is TRBJ2-2, with 12 bases matching TRBD1. This CDR3 has 18 residues. V trimming: 3 bases; J trimming: 0 bases; junction bases outside the gene matches: 5. Germline-derived CDR1 and CDR2 are SGHVS and FNYEAQ. DNA for the CDR3: TGTGCCAGCAGCTTGTACGGGACAGGGGGCGCGAACACCGGGGAGCTGTTTTTT. Translated, it gives CASSLYGTGGANTGELFF.

This clone appeared once. The genes are TRBV9 and TRBJ2-2; D gene uncertain. Germline V gene lookup returns CDR1 SGDLS and CDR2 YYNGEE. The CDR3 is made up of 10 amino acids. V was pared by 3 bases and J by 13 bases, with 7 bases between. The CDR3 here is CASSGARLFF. The CDR3 DNA reads as TGTGCCAGCAGCGGGGCAAGGCTGTTTTTT.

The V gene is TRBV2, the J gene TRBJ2-5; TRBD2 matches 8 bases. Germline CDR1 reads SNHLY; CDR2 reads FYNNEI. The CDR3 contains 17 residues. V shed 2 bases and J 5 bases; nucleotides not matched to a gene: 13. DNA for the CDR3: TGTGCCAGCAGTGAATGGTTAGCGGGGTCTTCAGAGGAGACCCAGTACTTC. The encoded protein is CASSEWLAGSSEETQYF.

This clone was picked up one time. The CDR3 is CAISSGGSYEQYF. In DNA form, the CDR3 reads TGTGCCATCAGTTCAGGGGGAAGCTACGAGCAGTACTTC. The chain carries TRBV10-3 and TRBJ2-7; 7 bases align to TRBD1. Unmatched junction bases numbered 4, after V lost 5 bases and J lost 3 bases. In germline, CDR1 is ENHRY, CDR2 SYGVKD. The CDR3 contains 13 residues.

This clone was counted between two and nine times. V usage is TRBV27 and J usage is TRBJ1-4, with 7 bases aligning to TRBD1. This CDR3 region has 15 residues. The J segment lost 2 bases and the V segment lost 5 bases, leaving 5 bases of the junction unmatched. Germline-derived CDR1 and CDR2 are MNHEY and SMNVEV (reference sequence). The CDR3 sequence: CASSPQGETNEKLFF. The CDR3 region has the DNA TGTGCCAGCAGTCCCCAGGGGGAGACTAATGAAAAACTGTTTTTT.